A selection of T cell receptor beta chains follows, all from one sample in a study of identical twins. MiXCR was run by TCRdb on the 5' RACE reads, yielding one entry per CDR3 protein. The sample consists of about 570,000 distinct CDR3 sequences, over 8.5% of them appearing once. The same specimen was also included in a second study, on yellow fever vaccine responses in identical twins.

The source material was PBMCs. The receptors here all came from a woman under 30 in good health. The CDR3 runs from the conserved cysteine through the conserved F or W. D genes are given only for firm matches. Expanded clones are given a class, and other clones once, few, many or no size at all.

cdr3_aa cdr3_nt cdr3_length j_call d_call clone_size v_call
CSVAGGQGKTEAFF TGCAGCGTTGCGGGTGGGCAGGGGAAAACTGAAGCTTTCTTT 14 TRBJ1-1 NA many TRBV29-1
CASSQDNRGTFF TGTGCCAGCAGCCAAGATAACAGGGGAACGTTCTTC 12 TRBJ2-1 TRBD1 many TRBV4-2
CASSLVPSHSTDTQYF TGTGCCAGCAGCTTAGTCCCCTCCCACAGCACAGATACGCAGTATTTT 16 TRBJ2-3 NA NA TRBV7-9
CASSEQGGSYNEQFF TGTGCCAGCAGCGAACAGGGGGGTTCCTACAATGAGCAGTTCTTC 15 TRBJ2-1 TRBD1 many TRBV2
CASSPGNSNTKGETQYF TGTGCCAGCAGTCCGGGGAATTCAAACACTAAGGGAGAGACCCAGTACTTC 17 TRBJ2-5 NA few TRBV12-3/TRBV12-4
CASSTPGQGFTDTQYF TGTGCCAGCAGCACCCCGGGACAGGGGTTCACAGATACGCAGTATTTT 16 TRBJ2-3 TRBD1 NA TRBV7-2
CASSYSGKGSGAYEQYF TGTGCCAGCAGTTACTCGGGGAAGGGTTCCGGGGCCTACGAGCAGTACTTC 17 TRBJ2-7 NA NA TRBV6-5
CASSRGTEKGNEQFF TGTGCCAGCAGCCGCGGGACAGAGAAGGGGAATGAGCAGTTCTTC 15 TRBJ2-1 NA NA TRBV6-1
CASKDIRDYQETQYF TGTGCCAGCAAGGACATCAGGGACTACCAAGAGACCCAGTACTTC 15 TRBJ2-5 NA few TRBV6-2/TRBV6-3
CASSQEKNTEAFF TGTGCCAGCAGCCAAGAGAAGAACACTGAAGCTTTCTTT 13 TRBJ1-1 NA many TRBV4-2
CSARRVDDEKLFF TGCAGTGCTAGAAGGGTTGACGATGAAAAACTGTTTTTT 13 TRBJ1-4 NA NA TRBV20-1
CSAREGTSGSNSYNEQFF TGCAGTGCTAGAGAGGGGACTAGCGGATCGAACTCCTACAATGAGCAGTTCTTC 18 TRBJ2-1 TRBD2 NA TRBV20-1
CSVEGDGGSYEQYF TGCAGCGTTGAAGGGGACGGTGGGTCCTACGAGCAGTACTTC 14 TRBJ2-7 NA few TRBV29-1
CASSFVQGALYGYTF TGTGCCAGCAGTTTTGTCCAGGGCGCCTTATATGGCTACACCTTC 15 TRBJ1-2 NA NA TRBV12-3/TRBV12-4
CASRQGLRSAGLVYEQYF TGTGCCAGCAGACAAGGGCTACGGTCTGCAGGCCTTGTGTACGAGCAGTACTTC 18 TRBJ2-7 NA few TRBV6-1
CSARDQGGKDTEAFF TGCAGTGCTAGAGATCAGGGTGGGAAGGACACTGAAGCTTTCTTT 15 TRBJ1-1 NA many TRBV20-1
CASSQEISNQPQHF TGTGCCAGCAGTCAAGAGATAAGCAATCAGCCCCAGCATTTT 14 TRBJ1-5 NA NA TRBV2
CSVDGGAPEAGELFF TGCAGCGTTGACGGGGGGGCCCCGGAGGCCGGGGAGCTGTTTTTT 15 TRBJ2-2 TRBD2 many TRBV29-1
CAWSPAGTSGGADTQYF TGTGCCTGGAGTCCCGCCGGGACTAGCGGGGGGGCAGATACGCAGTATTTT 17 TRBJ2-3 TRBD2 NA TRBV30
CASSEEIFGVAEQFF TGTGCCAGCAGTGAAGAAATTTTCGGGGTGGCTGAGCAGTTCTTC 15 TRBJ2-1 NA many TRBV2